Shown below are 2 T cell receptor beta chains from a single sample sequenced in a study of human T cells and chemical hapten exposure. Time point denoted: patch test 2, 6 weeks after DPC sensitization. This sample's treatment: therapeutic diphenylcyclopropenone sensitization with weekly scalp DPC. TCRdb re-called the RACE reads with MiXCR, one entry per CDR3 protein. Of approximately 92,000 distinct CDR3 sequences in the sample, around 10% were seen once. The specimen was whole blood, collected in connection with sensitization to the hapten diphenylcyclopropenone (DPC). These receptors were collected from a woman aged 40 to 50 with alopecia areata. Some clones in this sample may be carry-over from other donors' samples.

The genes are TRBV4-3 and TRBJ2-3; 14 nucleotides agree with TRBD2. J lost 5 bases, V lost 5 bases, and 9 bases had no gene match. This CDR3 has 17 amino acids. The germline V gene encodes CDR1 LGHNA and CDR2 YSLEER. The CDR3 region is CASSKEGLAGVGDTQYF. The CDR3 bases are TGCGCCAGCAGCAAGGAGGGACTAGCGGGGGTAGGAGATACGCAGTATTTT.

The table lists this clonotype with many counts. The chain couples TRBV5-4 to TRBJ2-7; D is unresolved. V dropped 0 bases and J dropped 1 base, with 11 bases sitting between them. This CDR3 spans 15 amino acids. CDR1 and CDR2 from the germline V gene are SGHNT and YYREEE (reference sequence). The CDR3 DNA is TGTGCCAGCAGCTTGGAGCGAAGCCGGTCCTACGAGCAGTACTTC. Residues: CASSLERSRSYEQYF. The full variable domain, rest sourced from reference TRBV5-4 and TRBJ2-7, is ETGVTQSPTHLIKTRGQQVTLRCSSQSGHNTVSWYQQALGQGPQFIFQYYREEENGRGNFPPRFSGLQFPNYSSELNVNALELDDSALYLCASSLERSRSYEQYFGPGTRLTVT.